What follows describes a single T cell receptor (beta chain). This sample was taken from a study of regulatory T cells in long-lasting Graves disease. Both iRepertoire HTBI primers and Arm-PCR of CDR3 regions were used to build the TCR beta libraries. TCRdb re-called the multiplex PCR reads through MiXCR, storing one row per CDR3 protein. The sample has 400,000 or so distinct CDR3 sequences; 23% are singletons. The sample's time point: persistent/refractory GD, antithyroid drugs over 5 years with positive TRAb. After RNA was extracted from PBMCs, the TCR library was made from it. Trimming stripped 1 base from V and 3 bases from J, with 10 bases between. This CDR3 spans 15 amino acids. Germline V gene sequence: CDR1 LNHDA, CDR2 SQIVND (reference sequence).

Sample: peripheral blood mononuclear cells (PBMCs), taken when the disease was refractory, from a patient treated with antithyroid drugs. The J gene is TRBJ1-5, the V gene TRBV19, with D possibly being TRBD1 (6 bases). The source is a female donor with Graves disease. CDR3 nucleotide sequence: TGTGCCAGTAGTATAGTTGGGGACAACAATCAGCCCCAGCATTTT. Amino acid sequence: CASSIVGDNNQPQHF.